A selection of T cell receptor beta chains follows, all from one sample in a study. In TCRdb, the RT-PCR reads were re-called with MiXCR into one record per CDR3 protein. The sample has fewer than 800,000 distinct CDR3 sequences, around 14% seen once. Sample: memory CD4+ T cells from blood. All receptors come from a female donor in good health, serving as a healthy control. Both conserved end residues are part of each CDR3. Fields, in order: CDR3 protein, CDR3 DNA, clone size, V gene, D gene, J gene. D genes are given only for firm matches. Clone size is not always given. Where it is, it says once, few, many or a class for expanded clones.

CASSLGNGGAGETQYF TGTGCCAGCAGCTTAGGAAACGGGGGGGCGGGAGAGACCCAGTACTTC many TRBV7-6 TRBD2 TRBJ2-5
CASSFNGGAQGGTEAFF TGTGCCAGCAGCTTTAACGGGGGGGCTCAGGGAGGCACTGAAGCTTTCTTT few TRBV7-9 . TRBJ1-1
CASSATSGRNGEQFF TGTGCCAGCAGCGCGACTAGCGGGAGGAATGGTGAGCAGTTCTTC . TRBV7-9 TRBD2 TRBJ2-1
CASSVRGPYEQYF TGTGCCAGCAGTGTCAGGGGGCCCTACGAGCAGTACTTC . TRBV12-3/TRBV12-4 TRBD1 TRBJ2-7
CATGGGSAQETQYF TGTGCCACAGGCGGGGGGTCGGCTCAAGAGACCCAGTACTTC many TRBV10-3 TRBD2 TRBJ2-5
CSAGGGGLETQYF TGCAGTGCCGGGGGCGGCGGGTTGGAGACCCAGTACTTC few TRBV20-1 . TRBJ2-5
CASSGQGLTYNEQFF TGTGCCAGCAGTGGACAGGGCCTTACCTACAATGAGCAGTTCTTC . TRBV6-1 TRBD1 TRBJ2-1
CASSPRTGVYGYTF TGTGCCAGCAGCCCCCGGACAGGGGTCTATGGCTACACCTTC many TRBV11-2 TRBD1 TRBJ1-2
CASSDYPNQPQHF TGTGCCAGCAGTGACTACCCCAATCAGCCCCAGCATTTT few TRBV6-4 . TRBJ1-5
CASSRGTGLSTNEKLFF TGTGCCAGCAGTCGAGGGACAGGTCTTTCAACTAATGAAAAACTGTTTTTT few TRBV27 TRBD1 TRBJ1-4
CASSHRAAGSPLHF TGTGCCAGCAGTCACAGGGCGGCCGGGTCACCCCTCCACTTT . TRBV28 . TRBJ1-6
CASSPNHAYNEQFF TGTGCCAGCAGCCCGAACCACGCTTACAATGAGCAGTTCTTC . TRBV7-6 . TRBJ2-1
CASSLSTGSGYPNEQFF TGTGCCAGCAGTTTATCGACGGGTAGCGGGTACCCCAATGAGCAGTTCTTC . TRBV27 TRBD2 TRBJ2-1
CASSSGRPGQDEQYF TGTGCCAGCAGCTCAGGACGGCCGGGACAGGACGAGCAGTACTTC . TRBV7-2 TRBD1 TRBJ2-7
CAIQGAGEKLFF TGTGCCATTCAGGGGGCAGGGGAAAAACTGTTTTTT few TRBV10-3 TRBD1 TRBJ1-4
CASSTSANSNQPQHF TGTGCCAGCAGTACCTCGGCCAATAGCAATCAGCCCCAGCATTTT few TRBV27 . TRBJ1-5
CASSFAIRGPDRAFF TGTGCCAGCAGTTTCGCCATCAGGGGGCCAGATCGGGCTTTCTTT many TRBV12-3/TRBV12-4 TRBD1 TRBJ1-1
CASSLDVVRTRNWKLYGYTF TGCGCCAGCAGCTTGGACGTAGTAAGGACACGGAATTGGAAACTCTATGGCTACACCTTC . TRBV5-1 . TRBJ1-2
CASSLDQGSSYEQYF TGCGCCAGCAGCTTGGATCAGGGGAGCTCCTACGAGCAGTACTTC . TRBV5-1 . TRBJ2-7
CASSSLGERGYNEQFF TGTGCCAGCAGCTCACTGGGGGAGAGGGGATACAATGAGCAGTTCTTC . TRBV6-2/TRBV6-3 . TRBJ2-1
CASSFSRNTIYF TGTGCCAGCAGCTTCTCAAGAAACACCATATATTTT few TRBV7-8 . TRBJ1-3
CATQPVSYDSYNEQFF TGTGCCACGCAGCCAGTGTCCTACGATTCCTACAATGAGCAGTTCTTC few TRBV10-3 . TRBJ2-1
CASSSHSGRGNEQFF TGTGCCAGCAGCTCCCATAGCGGGAGAGGGAATGAGCAGTTCTTC many TRBV7-2 TRBD2 TRBJ2-1
CSAERGQGANQPQHF TGCAGTGCTGAAAGGGGACAGGGGGCAAATCAGCCCCAGCATTTT few TRBV20-1 TRBD1 TRBJ1-5
CASSLATLASGSISDAETQYF TGCGCCAGCAGCTTGGCCACGTTGGCTAGCGGGAGTATCAGTGATGCAGAGACCCAGTACTTC few TRBV5-1 TRBD2 TRBJ2-5
CASSQVPAGGPYEQYF TGTGCCAGCAGCCAAGTCCCAGCGGGTGGCCCCTACGAGCAGTACTTC many TRBV4-2 . TRBJ2-7
CAISDPGQSSGNTIYF TGTGCCATCAGTGACCCGGGACAGAGCTCTGGAAACACCATATATTTT many TRBV10-3 TRBD1 TRBJ1-3
CSAILGEQFF TGCAGTGCTATTTTAGGTGAGCAGTTCTTC many TRBV20-1 . TRBJ2-1
CATSDPAGAVETQYF TGTGCCACCAGTGACCCAGCGGGAGCGGTCGAGACCCAGTACTTC . TRBV24-1 TRBD2 TRBJ2-5
CAILFSNTGELFF TGTGCCATCCTATTTTCGAACACCGGGGAGCTGTTTTTT . TRBV6-6 . TRBJ2-2
CATARASGRSADTQYF TGTGCCACCGCTCGGGCTAGCGGGAGATCCGCAGATACGCAGTATTTT . TRBV24-1 TRBD2 TRBJ2-3
CASSRPRAHPGETQYF TGTGCCAGCAGCCGCCCCCGGGCCCACCCGGGAGAGACCCAGTACTTC . TRBV7-2 . TRBJ2-5
CASSRLGERVVNNEQFF TGTGCCAGCAGCCGCCTGGGGGAGCGGGTAGTAAACAATGAGCAGTTCTTC once TRBV3-1 . TRBJ2-1
CSAIVGTGKADTEAFF TGCAGCGCGATCGTGGGGACAGGGAAGGCGGACACTGAAGCTTTCTTT . TRBV29-1 TRBD1 TRBJ1-1
CASTRVPGEAEAFF TGTGCCAGTACCAGAGTCCCAGGGGAGGCTGAAGCTTTCTTT many TRBV12-3/TRBV12-4 . TRBJ1-1
CASSLSVVSGRTQYF TGTGCCAGCAGTTTATCGGTGGTATCGGGTCGGACCCAGTACTTC . TRBV28 . TRBJ2-5
CASTPAGGTSQPQHF TGTGCCAGCACCCCGGCGGGGGGGACCAGTCAGCCCCAGCATTTT . TRBV12-3/TRBV12-4 . TRBJ1-5
CASSERRQGGKLFF TGTGCCAGCAGTGAACGACGACAGGGAGGAAAACTGTTTTTT few TRBV25-1 TRBD1 TRBJ1-4
CASRPNTNEKLFF TGTGCCAGCAGGCCTAACACTAATGAAAAACTGTTTTTT few TRBV27 . TRBJ1-4
CASSQDLPAGTSYEQYF TGTGCCAGCAGCCAAGATCTGCCAGCGGGGACGTCCTACGAGCAGTACTTC many TRBV4-2 TRBD2 TRBJ2-7
CASSFGTTQETQYF TGTGCCAGCAGTTTCGGGACAACCCAAGAGACCCAGTACTTC . TRBV12-3/TRBV12-4 . TRBJ2-5
CASIQGGQGHDEQYF TGTGCCAGCATCCAGGGGGGACAGGGGCACGACGAGCAGTACTTC few TRBV28 TRBD1 TRBJ2-7
CASSDGGQGGETQYF TGTGCCAGCAGTGACGGGGGACAGGGTGGGGAGACCCAGTACTTC . TRBV6-1 TRBD1 TRBJ2-5
CASSGGQGTDGYTF TGTGCCAGCAGCGGGGGACAGGGGACCGATGGCTACACCTTC . TRBV7-3 TRBD1 TRBJ1-2